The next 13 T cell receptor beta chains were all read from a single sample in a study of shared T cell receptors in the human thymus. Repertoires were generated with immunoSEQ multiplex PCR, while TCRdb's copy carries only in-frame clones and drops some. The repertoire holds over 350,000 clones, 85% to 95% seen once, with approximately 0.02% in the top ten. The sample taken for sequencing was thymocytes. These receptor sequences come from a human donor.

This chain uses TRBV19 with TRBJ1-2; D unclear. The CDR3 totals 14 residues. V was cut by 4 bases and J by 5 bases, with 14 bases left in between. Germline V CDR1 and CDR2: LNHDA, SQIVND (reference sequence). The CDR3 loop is CASSTVPPQYGYTF. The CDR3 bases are TGTGCCAGTAGTACAGTACCCCCGCAGTATGGCTACACCTTC.

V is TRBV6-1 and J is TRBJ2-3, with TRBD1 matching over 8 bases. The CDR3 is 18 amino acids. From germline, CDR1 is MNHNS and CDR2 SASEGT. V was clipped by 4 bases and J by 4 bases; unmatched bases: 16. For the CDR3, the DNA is TGTGCCAGCAGTGGGTATGCTGGACAGGGAATGATTGCAGATACGCAGTATTTT. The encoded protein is CASSGYAGQGMIADTQYF.

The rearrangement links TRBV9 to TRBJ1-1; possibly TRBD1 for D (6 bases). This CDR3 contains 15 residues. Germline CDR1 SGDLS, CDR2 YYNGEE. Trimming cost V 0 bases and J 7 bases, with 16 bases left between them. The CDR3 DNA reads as TGTGCCAGCAGCGTAGATAAGGGCAGGGGAGGTGAAGCTTTCTTT. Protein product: CASSVDKGRGGEAFF. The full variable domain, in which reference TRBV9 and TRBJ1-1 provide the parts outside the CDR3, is DSGVTQTPKHLITATGQRVTLRCSPRSGDLSVYWYQQSLDQGLQFLIQYYNGEERAKGNILERFSAQQFPDLHSELNLSSLELGDSALYFCASSVDKGRGGEAFFGQGTRLTVV.

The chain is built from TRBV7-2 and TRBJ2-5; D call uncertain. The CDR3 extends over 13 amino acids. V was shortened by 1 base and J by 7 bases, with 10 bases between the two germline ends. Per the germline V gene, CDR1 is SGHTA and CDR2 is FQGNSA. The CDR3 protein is CASSLDPSGTQYF. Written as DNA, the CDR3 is TGTGCCAGCAGCTTAGATCCCTCAGGGACCCAGTACTTC.

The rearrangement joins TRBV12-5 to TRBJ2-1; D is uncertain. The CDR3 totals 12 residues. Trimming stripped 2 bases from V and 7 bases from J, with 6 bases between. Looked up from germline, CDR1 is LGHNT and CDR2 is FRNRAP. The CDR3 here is CASGLPGNEQFF. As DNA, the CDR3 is TGTGCTAGTGGTTTGCCCGGAAATGAGCAGTTCTTC. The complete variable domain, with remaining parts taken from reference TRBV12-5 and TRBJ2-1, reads DARVTQTPRHKVTEMGQEVTMRCQPILGHNTVFWYRQTMMQGLELLAYFRNRAPLDDSGMPKDRFSAEMPDATLATLKIQPSEPRDSAVYFCASGLPGNEQFFGPGTRLTVL.

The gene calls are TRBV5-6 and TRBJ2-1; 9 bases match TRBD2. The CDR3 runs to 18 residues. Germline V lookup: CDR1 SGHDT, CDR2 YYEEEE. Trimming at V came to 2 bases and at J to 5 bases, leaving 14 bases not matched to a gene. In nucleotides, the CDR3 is TGTGCCAGCAGCTTATTCCCTAACACCGGGACTAGCAACAATGAGCAGTTCTTC. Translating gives CASSLFPNTGTSNNEQFF. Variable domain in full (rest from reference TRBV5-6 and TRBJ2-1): DAGVTQSPTHLIKTRGQQVTLRCSPKSGHDTVSWYQQALGQGPQFIFQYYEEEERQRGNFPDRFSGHQFPNYSSELNVNALLLGDSALYLCASSLFPNTGTSNNEQFFGPGTRLTVL.

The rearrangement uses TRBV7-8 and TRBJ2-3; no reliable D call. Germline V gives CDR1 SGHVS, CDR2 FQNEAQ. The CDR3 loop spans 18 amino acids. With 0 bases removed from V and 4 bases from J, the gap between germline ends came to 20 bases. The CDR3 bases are TGTGCCAGCAGCTTAGCGGAGCCAGTGTATTCGTTGGCAGATACGCAGTATTTT. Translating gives CASSLAEPVYSLADTQYF. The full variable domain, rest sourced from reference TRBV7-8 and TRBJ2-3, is GAGVSQSPRYKVAKRGQDVALRCDPISGHVSLFWYQQALGQGPEFLTYFQNEAQLDKSGLPSDRFFAERPEGSVSTLKIQRTQQEDSAVYLCASSLAEPVYSLADTQYFGPGTRLTVL.

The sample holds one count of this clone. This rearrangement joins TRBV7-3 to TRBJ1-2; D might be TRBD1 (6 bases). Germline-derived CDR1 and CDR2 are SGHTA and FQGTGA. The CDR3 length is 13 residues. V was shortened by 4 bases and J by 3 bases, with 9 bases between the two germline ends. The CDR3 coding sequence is TGTGCCAGCAGCTCGGACAGATACTATGGCTACACCTTC. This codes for CASSSDRYYGYTF. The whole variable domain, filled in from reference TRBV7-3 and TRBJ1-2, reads GAGVSQTPSNKVTEKGKYVELRCDPISGHTALYWYRQSLGQGPEFLIYFQGTGAADDSGLPNDRFFAVRPEGSVSTLKIQRTERGDSAVYLCASSSDRYYGYTFGSGTRLTVV.

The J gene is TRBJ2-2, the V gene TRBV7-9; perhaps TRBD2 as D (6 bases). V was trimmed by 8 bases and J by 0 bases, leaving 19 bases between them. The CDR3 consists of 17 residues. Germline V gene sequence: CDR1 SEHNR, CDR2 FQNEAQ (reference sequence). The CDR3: CASAPSLASANTGELFF. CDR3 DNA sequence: TGTGCCAGCGCTCCCAGCCTAGCGTCTGCGAACACCGGGGAGCTGTTTTTT.

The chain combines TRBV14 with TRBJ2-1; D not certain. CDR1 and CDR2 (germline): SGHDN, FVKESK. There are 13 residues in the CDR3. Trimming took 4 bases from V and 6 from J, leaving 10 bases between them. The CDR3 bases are TGTGCCAGCAGCCTAGTATTATGCAATGAGCAGTTCTTC. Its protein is CASSLVLCNEQFF.

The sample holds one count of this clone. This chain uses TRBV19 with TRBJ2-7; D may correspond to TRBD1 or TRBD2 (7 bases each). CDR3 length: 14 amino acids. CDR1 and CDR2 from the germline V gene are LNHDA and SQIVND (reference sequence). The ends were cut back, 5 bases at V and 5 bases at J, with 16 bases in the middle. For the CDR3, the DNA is TGTGCCAGTAGTGCCGACAGGGAGGGACACGAGCAGTACTTC. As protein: CASSADREGHEQYF.

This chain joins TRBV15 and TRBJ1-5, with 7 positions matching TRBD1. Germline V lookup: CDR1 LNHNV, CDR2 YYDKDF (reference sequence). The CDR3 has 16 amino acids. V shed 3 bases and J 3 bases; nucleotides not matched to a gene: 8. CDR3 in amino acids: CATSRDGQALNQPQHF. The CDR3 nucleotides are TGTGCCACCAGCAGGGATGGACAGGCGCTCAATCAGCCCCAGCATTTT.

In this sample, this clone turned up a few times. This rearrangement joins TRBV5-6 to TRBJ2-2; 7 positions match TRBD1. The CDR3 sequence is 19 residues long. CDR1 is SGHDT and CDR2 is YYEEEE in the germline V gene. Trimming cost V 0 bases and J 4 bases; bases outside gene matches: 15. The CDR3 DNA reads TGTGCCAGCAGCTTGGCAGGGGGTCTGCTCACTCCGAGCACCGGGGAGCTGTTTTTT. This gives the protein CASSLAGGLLTPSTGELFF. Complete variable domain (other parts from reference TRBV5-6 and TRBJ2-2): DAGVTQSPTHLIKTRGQQVTLRCSPKSGHDTVSWYQQALGQGPQFIFQYYEEEERQRGNFPDRFSGHQFPNYSSELNVNALLLGDSALYLCASSLAGGLLTPSTGELFFGEGSRLTVL.